The 6 T cell receptor beta chains below all came from one sample that was sequenced in a study of identical twins. TCRdb reprocessed the 5' RACE reads via MiXCR and lists one record per CDR3 protein. The data show hundreds of thousands of distinct CDR3 sequences, over 12% seen once. Sequencing input: memory (CD45RO+) T cells sorted from blood. The receptors come from a young woman in good health.

V is TRBV15 and J is TRBJ2-3; 9 positions agree with TRBD1. V shed 6 bases, J shed 7 bases, and the junction held 8 bases outside the gene matches. There are 14 residues in the CDR3. CDR1 LNHNV and CDR2 YYDKDF come from the germline V gene (reference sequence). CDR3 loop: CATSPGQGGNTQYF. The CDR3, as DNA: TGTGCCACCAGTCCGGGACAGGGTGGTAATACGCAGTATTTT.

This clonotype was detected many times. This sequence joins TRBV12-3 or TRBV12-4 and TRBJ2-7; the match to TRBD1 covers 7 bases. Losses at the gene ends were 7 bases for V and 5 bases for J; bases not matched to a gene: 8. The CDR3 contains 13 residues. The CDR3 sequence: CASNQGGVDEQYF. As DNA, the CDR3 is TGTGCCAGCAATCAAGGGGGCGTGGACGAGCAGTACTTC.

This chain uses TRBV3-1 with TRBJ2-1; TRBD1 aligns across 9 bases. The CDR3 has 15 residues. V trimming: 2 bases; J trimming: 4 bases; junction bases outside the gene matches: 3. In germline, CDR1 is LGHDT, CDR2 YNNKEL (reference sequence). Here the CDR3 reads CASSQPGQGYNEQFF. CDR3 nucleotide sequence: TGTGCCAGCAGCCAACCGGGACAGGGTTACAATGAGCAGTTCTTC.

This chain uses TRBV20-1 with TRBJ1-4; D not resolved. The CDR3 covers 14 residues. The germline gives CDR1 DFQATT, CDR2 SNEGSKA (reference sequence). Between the trimmed V and J ends, which lost 0 bases and 13 bases, there was a span of 18 bases. CDR3 DNA: TGCAGTGCTAGAGATAGTTCGGGGTTTAAGGCACTGTTTTTT. Encoded protein: CSARDSSGFKALFF.

This clonotype was observed a few times. The rearrangement links TRBV14 to TRBJ2-7, with D possibly TRBD2 on 5 matching bases. This CDR3 has 14 amino acids. Germline CDR1 and CDR2: SGHDN and FVKESK. V was clipped by 5 bases and J by 3 bases, with 14 bases between them. Here the CDR3 DNA reads TGTGCCAGCAGCAGATACAATCGGGACTACGAGCAGTACTTC. It yields the protein CASSRYNRDYEQYF. Based on the CDR3 plus reference TRBV14 and TRBJ2-7, the full variable domain is EAGVTQFPSHSVIEKGQTVTLRCDPISGHDNLYWYRRVMGKEIKFLLHFVKESKQDESGMPNNRFLAERTGGTYSTLKVQPAELEDSGVYFCASSRYNRDYEQYFGPGTRLTVT.

This clonotype was seen a few times. The chain carries TRBV4-2 and TRBJ1-1; D is possibly TRBD1 (5 bases). Per germline, CDR1 LGHNA and CDR2 YNFKEQ. Trimming shortened V by 1 base and J by 1 base, and 10 bases separated the two germline ends. CDR3 size: 15 residues. CDR3 sequence reads: CASSQGTPENTEAFF. Here the CDR3 DNA reads TGTGCCAGCAGCCAAGGGACACCAGAGAACACTGAAGCTTTCTTT.